One TCR beta chain is described in this entry. No count is recorded, but by frequency this clonotype is medium-sized (0.01 to 0.1%). Its antigen has not been determined. The sample comes from a study of T cells in severe cutaneous drug reactions (dated by TCRdb to between 2018 and 2021). Regarding the research as a whole: Recruitment took place between the early 2010s and the late 2010s, drawing patients from Taiwan, Thailand and a European registry network. Patients in either the acute or the recovery stage provided biological samples, such as blister fluids/cells and PBMC. To build the libraries, iRepertoire multiplex PCR was used, and the authors pointed to a comparison in which iRepertoire and 5' RACE methods, with or without UMI, captured abundant clonotypes similarly. Single-cell sequencing, quantitative PCR validation, functional assays and transgenic mouse experiments were combined with bulk TCR sequencing. Enrollment was limited to patients whose SJS/TEN or DRESS diagnosis was probable or definite according to RegiSCAR criteria. The culprit drug was assigned using the Naranjo algorithm and the ALDEN drug causality algorithm.

The CDR3, cysteine through phenylalanine, is 13 amino acids long. The record lacks a DNA sequence. Library preparation used the iRepertoire multiplex PCR system with TCR subtype-specific primers for both bulk and single-cell sequencing. Multiplex PCR using primers aimed at the V, D and J gene regions produced the bulk TCR beta libraries. Approximately 95-550 ng of RNA per sample was used as input for bulk TCR library preparation. Bulk TCR beta amplicons were sequenced on an Illumina MiSeq. The source study handled its data this way. Sample misassignments and low-quality sequencing reads were filtered out during quality control steps. CDR3 was defined as the amino acids lying between the Y[YFLI]C motif of the V-gene and the [FW]GXGT motif of the J-segment. CDR3 clonotypes and TRBV and TRBJ gene assignments were based on the IMGT database. For each sample, TRBV expression was normalized against the mean for the same gene in PBMC from 44 healthy donors. Following reprocessing of the reads by TCRdb, the data hold one row per CDR3 protein sequence and no DNA is available. The V and J calls, along with clone size, are taken from TCRdb and not from the paper's own processing. The sample table on file contains over a thousand distinct CDR3 sequences. The top ten constitute more than 15% of the sample.

Beyond this particular receptor, the publication reports: According to the authors, further study is still needed to determine whether the public TCR generalizes to SJS/TEN caused by other drugs. All seven CBZ-SJS/TEN blister samples contained a public TCRbeta CDR3 (mean around 15%), which was undetectable or scarce in tolerant-control and healthy-donor PBMC. CBZ-SJS/TEN patients showed strongly increased TRBV12-4 usage, with an average of about 30% in blister cells and roughly 5% in PBMC.

The donors whose samples were sequenced had carbamazepine-induced Stevens-Johnson syndrome or toxic epidermal necrolysis (CBZ-SJS/TEN). Peripheral blood repertoires came from CBZ-SJS/TEN patients of Han Chinese (about 5) and European (about six) origin. To search for drug-specific clonotypes, the T cell receptor repertoires of patients with drug-induced severe cutaneous adverse reactions were profiled by next-generation sequencing. The RNA was isolated from either blister cells of skin lesions or peripheral blood mononuclear cells. The sequence is built from TRBV12-3 or TRBV12-4 and TRBJ2-2. This TCR came from a human donor with Stevens-Johnson syndrome, a severe cutaneous drug reaction. The sequenced material came from PBMCs. The encoded CDR3 is CASSSSDTGELFF.